This TCR beta chain was identified in a study of a mutant IDH1 vaccine in newly diagnosed glioma. Time point indicated: week 35, safety follow-up. Vaccination comprised doses that each held 300 ug of mutant IDH1 20-mer peptide, plus topical imiquimod. With respect to this clone: Its antigen is not known.

Here immunoSEQ multiplex PCR was the method, and the copy in TCRdb shows in-frame clones only, minus some. The sample records 50,000 to 70,000 clones, about 74% being singletons. The CDR3 is made up of 13 amino acids. Germline CDR1 reads SGDLS; CDR2 reads YYNGEE. Trimming shortened V by 4 bases and J by 7 bases, and 12 bases separated the two germline ends. The source of this sequence is a man in his fifties with glioma. The sample was PBMCs, taken from a glioma patient whose treatment included an IDH1 peptide vaccine. The rearrangement links TRBV9 to TRBJ1-5; D perhaps matches TRBD1 (6 bases). CDR3 region: CASSRGAGQPQHF. In nucleotides, the CDR3 is TGTGCCAGCAGCCGGGGGGCGGGACAGCCCCAGCATTTT. The complete variable domain, with remaining parts taken from reference TRBV9 and TRBJ1-5, reads DSGVTQTPKHLITATGQRVTLRCSPRSGDLSVYWYQQSLDQGLQFLIQYYNGEERAKGNILERFSAQQFPDLHSELNLSSLELGDSALYFCASSRGAGQPQHFGDGTRLSIL.